Presented here are 3 T cell receptor beta chains from one specimen sequenced in a study of post-analysis software for immune sequencing data. General study findings and limits: With TRBV5-6, TRBV5-1 and TRBV20-1 included, about five TRBV segments were more frequent in patients than in controls.

TCR beta cDNA libraries included unique molecular identifiers. One entry per CDR3 protein results from TCRdb running MiXCR on the PCR reads. The sample comprises 170,000 or so distinct CDR3 sequences, 30% of which are singletons, and approximately 1.5% rests with the top ten. These receptors' antigens are unknown. Sequenced sample: blood. Receptor source: a girl aged 10 to 17 with multiple sclerosis.

This clonotype was seen repeatedly, ten times or more. The rearrangement uses TRBV6-6 and TRBJ2-7; 8 nucleotides match TRBD1. The CDR3 contains 14 residues. From germline, CDR1 is MNHNY and CDR2 SVGAGI (reference sequence). J was trimmed by 0 bases and V by 2 bases; bases with no gene match: 0. CDR3 in amino acids: CASSYTGGSYEQYF. The CDR3, as DNA: TGTGCCAGCAGTTACACAGGGGGCTCCTACGAGCAGTACTTC.

A word on this clonotype: At one end, the junction sequence differs from germline, possibly due to a read error. The CDR3 DNA follows: TGTGCCAGCAGTGATGGGACTAGCGCCTCCCACGAGCAGTACTTC. This gives the protein CASSDGTSASHEQYF. The chain links TRBV2 to TRBJ2-7; 10 bases fit TRBD2. The CDR3 consists of 15 residues. CDR1 is SNHLY, CDR2 FYNNEI, per germline. Combining the CDR3 with reference TRBV2 and TRBJ2-7 gives the whole variable domain EPEVTQTPSHQVTQMGQEVILRCVPISNHLYFYWYRQILGQKVEFLVSFYNNEISEKSEIFDDQFSVERPDGSNFTLKIRSTKLEDSAMYFCASSDGTSASHEQYFGPGTRLTVT.

To note about this clonotype: Germline and junction disagree at one end, which may indicate a read error. The chain carries TRBV10-3 and TRBJ2-3, with 9 bases that match TRBD2. The CDR3 consists of 15 residues. Germline assignment: CDR1 ENHRY and CDR2 SYGVKD. The CDR3 loop reads CAFSVAGDSTDTQYF. CDR3 nucleotides: TGTGCCTTCAGCGTAGCGGGAGATAGCACAGATACGCAGTATTTT.